Following are 11 T cell receptor beta chains from one sample sequenced in a study of blood T cell repertoires in COVID-19. Sequencing was performed with immunoSEQ multiplex PCR; in TCRdb, only in-frame clones are kept and a portion is missing. The data hold hundreds of thousands of clones, with 75% to 90% observed a single time. Sample: PBMCs or T cells enriched from blood (not recorded which). The source of these receptors is a woman aged 30 to 39 who had been exposed to COVID-19.

In DNA, the CDR3 is TGTGCCAGCAGCCGACTCAGGGACTACAATGAGCAGTTCTTC. Its protein product is CASSRLRDYNEQFF. This chain joins TRBV16 and TRBJ2-1; possible D gene TRBD1, 5 bases. The germline gives CDR1 KGHSY, CDR2 FQNENV. The CDR3 has 14 amino acids. V was clipped by 4 bases and J by 3 bases, with 10 bases between them.

The chain links TRBV5-5 to TRBJ1-4, with D possibly matching TRBD1 (6 bases). The CDR3 spans 14 residues. Germline assignment: CDR1 SGHKS and CDR2 YYEKEE (reference sequence). Trimming took 0 bases from V and 8 from J, leaving 11 bases between them. Here the CDR3 DNA reads TGTGCCAGCAGCTTGGGGGGGACACTCGAAAAACTGTTTTTT. It specifies CASSLGGTLEKLFF.

The CDR3 is CASSLNRKRTEAFF. The CDR3 DNA reads as TGTGCCAGCAGCTTAAACAGGAAACGTACTGAAGCTTTCTTT. The chain has TRBV7-3 and TRBJ1-1, with a possible D match to TRBD1 (5 bases). Germline CDR1 is SGHTA and CDR2 is FQGTGA. Trimming took off 1 base at V and 5 bases at J, with 11 bases between the two ends. The CDR3 contains 14 residues.

V and J are TRBV7-9 and TRBJ1-4, with 11 bases lining up with TRBD1. CDR1 is SEHNR, CDR2 FQNEAQ, per germline (reference sequence). The CDR3 has 16 residues. V shed 4 bases and J 7 bases; nucleotides not matched to a gene: 8. The chain's CDR3 is CASSSGQGVLGEKLFF. In nucleotides, the CDR3 is TGTGCCAGCAGCTCGGGACAGGGGGTCTTAGGTGAAAAACTGTTTTTT.

V and J are TRBV18 and TRBJ1-5; 7 positions agree with TRBD1. With 5 bases clipped from V and 4 bases from J, the junction kept 2 bases outside the gene matches. There are 13 residues in the CDR3. The V gene's germline CDR1 is KGHSH and CDR2 LQKENI. The CDR3 loop reads CASSSGGNQPQHF. The CDR3 nucleotides are TGTGCCAGCTCATCAGGGGGGAATCAGCCCCAGCATTTT.

The V and J genes are TRBV28 and TRBJ2-5, with TRBD2 identical over 10 bases. CDR3 size: 16 residues. CDR1 is MDHEN, CDR2 SYDVKM, per germline. Germline trimming cut 5 bases from V and 2 bases from J; bases unmatched to any gene: 8. The CDR3 DNA sequence: TGTGCCAGCAGTGTCCAAGCGGGGGGGCGACAAGAGACCCAGTACTTC. Protein: CASSVQAGGRQETQYF.

In its sample, this clone was seen once. V gene TRBV28 combines with J gene TRBJ1-3; TRBD1 is a possible D gene (6 bases). Trimming pared 7 bases from V and 4 bases from J, leaving 17 bases between. CDR3 length: 15 amino acids. Per the germline V gene, CDR1 is MDHEN and CDR2 is SYDVKM. The CDR3 DNA sequence: TGTGCCAGCACCAAACAACAGGGTGTAGGAAACACCATATATTTT. Encoded protein: CASTKQQGVGNTIYF.

V and J are TRBV3-1 (or the pseudogene TRBV3-2) and TRBJ1-1; D is possibly TRBD1 (5 bases). This CDR3 is 15 amino acids long. The germline V gene encodes CDR1 LGHDT and CDR2 YNNKEL (reference sequence). The V and J ends lost 2 bases and 0 bases respectively, with 10 bases between them. CDR3 DNA sequence: TGTGCCAGCAGCCAACAGGACATATTGAACACTGAAGCTTTCTTT. Translated: CASSQQDILNTEAFF.

DNA for the CDR3: TGTGCCAGCAGTGAGTATCCTGGAAACACCATATATTTT. This encodes CASSEYPGNTIYF. V gene TRBV25-1 combines with J gene TRBJ1-3; D gene ambiguous. Germline V lookup: CDR1 MGHDK, CDR2 SYGVNS. CDR3 length equals 13 residues. Trimming took 3 bases from V and 2 from J, leaving 5 bases between them.

The chain joins TRBV6-6 to TRBJ1-5, with TRBD1 matching 7 bases. This CDR3 contains 16 residues. The V gene's germline CDR1 is MNHNY and CDR2 SVGAGI (reference sequence). With V trimmed by 0 bases and J by 4 bases, 6 bases remained unmatched. The CDR3 loop is CASSYSRSQGNQPQHF. CDR3 nucleotides: TGTGCCAGCAGTTACTCGCGATCACAGGGGAATCAGCCCCAGCATTTT.

The chain links TRBV28 to TRBJ1-1; no clear D gene. Trimming stripped 5 bases from V and 0 bases from J, with 16 bases between. Germline-derived CDR1 and CDR2 are MDHEN and SYDVKM. There are 16 residues in the CDR3. The CDR3 sequence is CASSPPSPNMNTEAFF. As DNA, the CDR3 is TGTGCCAGCAGTCCCCCATCACCAAACATGAACACTGAAGCTTTCTTT.